Below, one T cell receptor beta chain is given with its context. Its target is not known. The junction had 9 bases not matched to a gene; V was cut back by 0 bases and J by 5 bases. CDR3 length: 16 residues. Germline assignment: CDR1 SGHRS and CDR2 YFSETQ. The sample is drawn from a study of Graves' ophthalmopathy and Graves' hyperthyroidism. General study results and limits: The model predicted progression of ophthalmopathy with a sensitivity of about 70%, and its specificity was about 76%. Blood shared most expanded thyroid clonotypes above 0.001 frequency.

Ages of hyperthyroidism patients ran from 18 to 65, and their diagnoses were new, under 2 months' duration. As diagnostic evidence, clinical symptoms, serum thyroxine, TRAb, thyroid ultrasound and orbital computed tomography were relied upon. RNA transcripts provided the template for amplifying TCR beta CDR3 regions. An initial RT-PCR round employing HTBI primers preceded a second-round multiplex PCR. MiXCR, applied by TCRdb to the multiplex PCR reads, yields one record per CDR3 protein. In the table there are hundreds of thousands of distinct CDR3 sequences, about 20% of which are singletons. The sequencing sample was made of peripheral blood. This clonotype originated in a young woman with stable Graves' hyperthyroidism. Some clones in this sample may be carry-over from other donors' samples. The chain combines TRBV5-1 with TRBJ2-5, with 8 bases that match TRBD2. The CDR3 protein is CASSLDGGGSRETQYF. The CDR3 DNA follows: TGCGCCAGCAGCTTGGATGGCGGGGGGTCGAGGGAGACCCAGTACTTC.